This T cell receptor beta chain was profiled in a study of blood T cell repertoires in COVID-19. Overall study context: Researchers got acute and convalescent COVID-19 samples from the United States, Italy and Spain. Nucleic acid was either cDNA or gDNA, and it came from T cells, B-cell-depleted T cells, or PBMCs.

The Seattle patients, enrolled during active infection, were followed longitudinally. Deletions cut 0 bases from V and 1 base from J, with 19 bases between. The CDR3 spans 19 residues. In germline, CDR1 is ENHRY, CDR2 SYGVKD. Authors' processing steps: Estimates of nucleated cell counts were drawn from the amplification of reference gene primers. Produced via immunoSEQ multiplex PCR; TCRdb's table is partial and in-frame only. The V and J calls and clone size are taken from that table; D and trimming were inferred from the DNA. The table has some 190,000 clones, about 85% seen once. Source material: peripheral blood. The clonotype comes from a man of 80 years or more with COVID-19, enrolled during active disease. This chain links TRBV10-3 with TRBJ1-5, with TRBD1 as a possible D gene (6 bases). The DNA for the CDR3 is TGTGCCATCAGTGAGTCGGCCCGGGGTAGGGGGATGAGCAATCAGCCCCAGCATTTT. This encodes CAISESARGRGMSNQPQHF.